This paragraph covers one T cell receptor beta chain sequence. These data belong to a study of blood T cell repertoires in COVID-19. Germline V gene data show CDR1 as SGHTS and CDR2 as YDEGEE. The CDR3 sequence is 15 residues long. The V segment lost 2 bases and the J segment 5 bases; nucleotides outside the gene matches: 5. Repertoires were generated with immunoSEQ multiplex PCR, while TCRdb's copy carries only in-frame clones and drops some. The repertoire holds some 150,000 clones, with about four fifths as singletons. This sequence originates from a woman aged 70-85 years with COVID-19, enrolled during active disease. The chain uses TRBV5-8 and TRBJ2-1; 9 nucleotides align to TRBD2. The sequenced material came from peripheral blood. CDR3 amino acids: CASSFPSGTDNEQFF. The CDR3 DNA reads TGTGCCAGCAGCTTCCCTAGCGGGACAGACAATGAGCAGTTCTTC. Based on the CDR3 plus reference TRBV5-8 and TRBJ2-1, the full variable domain is EAGVTQSPTHLIKTRGQQATLRCSPISGHTSVYWYQQALGLGLQFLLWYDEGEERNRGNFPPRFSGRQFPNYSSELNVNALELEDSALYLCASSFPSGTDNEQFFGPGTRLTVL.